The next 18 T cell receptor beta chains were all read from a single sample in a study of blood T cell repertoires in COVID-19. TCRdb keeps only in-frame clones here, not all; method: immunoSEQ multiplex PCR. The sample lists 200,000 to 250,000 clones, approximately 84% occurring once. Source material: PBMCs or T cells enriched from blood (not recorded which). These receptors were obtained from a man aged 40-50 years who had recovered from COVID-19.

J is TRBJ1-6 and V is TRBV4-1, with 9 bases lining up with TRBD1. Germline CDR1 is MGHRA and CDR2 is YSYEKL. Trimming cost V 4 bases and J 10 bases; bases outside gene matches: 8. There are 15 residues in the CDR3. This chain's CDR3 is CASSRGQGRRSPLHF. The CDR3 DNA reads TGCGCCAGCAGCCGTGGACAGGGGCGTAGGTCACCCCTCCACTTT.

This sequence joins TRBV7-9 and TRBJ1-1; D remains unclear. The CDR3 sequence is 13 residues long. In germline, CDR1 is SEHNR, CDR2 FQNEAQ (reference sequence). Trimming took 6 bases from V and 4 from J, leaving 12 bases between them. CDR3 DNA: TGTGCCAGCAGTTTCCAGGTGGGCACTGAAGCTTTCTTT. Protein sequence: CASSFQVGTEAFF.

The V and J genes are TRBV27 and TRBJ2-7; 11 bases are a match to TRBD2. J was trimmed by 5 bases and V by 8 bases; bases with no gene match: 11. CDR1 MNHEY and CDR2 SMNVEV come from the germline V gene (reference sequence). This CDR3 contains 15 residues. The CDR3 is CASRKGASGRNEQYF. CDR3 DNA sequence: TGTGCCAGCCGCAAGGGGGCTAGCGGGAGGAACGAGCAGTACTTC.

V is TRBV5-5 and J is TRBJ1-5, with 8 bases lining up with TRBD1. Germline lookup yields CDR1 SGHKS and CDR2 YYEKEE (reference sequence). The CDR3 is 14 amino acids. With 3 bases clipped from V and 4 bases from J, the junction kept 3 bases outside the gene matches. The CDR3 nucleotides are TGTGCCAGCAGCTCCCGACAGGGGAATCAGCCCCAGCATTTT. Translating it yields CASSSRQGNQPQHF. Combining the CDR3 with reference TRBV5-5 and TRBJ1-5 gives the whole variable domain DAGVTQSPTHLIKTRGQQVTLRCSPISGHKSVSWYQQVLGQGPQFIFQYYEKEERGRGNFPDRFSARQFPNYSSELNVNALLLGDSALYLCASSSRQGNQPQHFGDGTRLSIL.

The table lists this clone with a few counts. This chain links TRBV3-1 (or the pseudogene TRBV3-2) with TRBJ1-6; D gene ambiguous. This CDR3 has 13 residues. Germline-derived CDR1 and CDR2 are LGHDT and YNNKEL (reference sequence). Between the trimmed V and J ends, which lost 1 base and 9 bases, there was a span of 7 bases. The CDR3 region is CASSQGPGSPLHF. Here the CDR3 DNA reads TGTGCCAGCAGCCAAGGGCCGGGTTCACCCCTCCACTTT.

The rearrangement joins TRBV7-8 to TRBJ1-1; D not resolved. Looked up from germline, CDR1 is SGHVS and CDR2 is FQNEAQ. This CDR3 comprises 13 residues. The V and J ends lost 5 bases and 2 bases respectively, with 9 bases between them. This CDR3 reads CASSASRNTEAFF. DNA of the CDR3: TGTGCCAGCAGCGCGAGTCGCAACACTGAAGCTTTCTTT.

The CDR3 here is CASKTNRDGYTF. The CDR3 nucleotides are TGTGCCAGCAAAACGAACAGGGATGGCTACACCTTC. The V call is TRBV6-5, the J call TRBJ1-2; the D gene is possibly TRBD1 (6 bases). CDR3 length: 12 residues. V was shortened by 7 bases and J by 6 bases, with 12 bases between the two germline ends. Per germline, CDR1 MNHEY and CDR2 SVGAGI.

The chain links TRBV2 to TRBJ1-4; possible D gene TRBD1, 6 bases. The CDR3 has 13 amino acids. The germline V gene has CDR1 SNHLY and CDR2 FYNNEI. Trimming cost V 4 bases and J 7 bases, with 10 bases left between them. CDR3 loop: CASSVTGREKLFF. The DNA for the CDR3 is TGTGCCAGCAGTGTTACAGGGCGTGAAAAACTGTTTTTT.

V is TRBV9 and J is TRBJ2-3; D is perhaps TRBD2 (6 bases). V lost 3 bases to trimming and J lost 3 bases, with 14 bases between them. The CDR3 loop spans 15 amino acids. CDR1 and CDR2 from the germline V gene are SGDLS and YYNGEE. This chain's CDR3 is CASSEEGTQTDTQYF. CDR3 DNA sequence: TGTGCCAGCAGCGAGGAGGGGACCCAAACAGATACGCAGTATTTT.

The V call is TRBV6-5, the J call TRBJ1-2, with D perhaps matching TRBD1 (6 bases). This CDR3 is built from 13 residues. Germline V gene sequence: CDR1 MNHEY, CDR2 SVGAGI. Trimming pared 1 base from V and 4 bases from J, leaving 7 bases between. CDR3 in amino acids: CASSYYRAYGYTF. CDR3 nucleotides: TGTGCCAGCAGTTACTACAGGGCCTATGGCTACACCTTC.

This clone was seen only once. This chain uses TRBV2 with TRBJ2-7; weak D call: TRBD1 (6 bases). The CDR3 is 15 residues long. Germline loops: CDR1 SNHLY, CDR2 FYNNEI. V was clipped by 6 bases and J by 1 base, with 16 bases between them. The CDR3 DNA follows: TGTGCCAGCAGATTAGAACAGGGTAGATCCTACGAGCAGTACTTC. Its protein product is CASRLEQGRSYEQYF.

The J gene is TRBJ1-5, the V gene TRBV7-2; TRBD1 aligns across 8 bases. Losses at the gene ends were 5 bases for V and 7 bases for J; bases not matched to a gene: 7. Germline assignment: CDR1 SGHTA and CDR2 FQGNSA. The CDR3 has 14 amino acids. The CDR3 DNA sequence: TGTGCCAGCAGCCGCGACAGGGGAGGACAGCCCCAGCATTTT. The encoded protein is CASSRDRGGQPQHF.

This chain connects TRBV11-2 to TRBJ2-1; D might be TRBD2 (5 bases). The germline CDR1 and CDR2 sequences are SGHAT and FQNNGV. The CDR3 consists of 15 residues. V lost 6 bases to trimming and J lost 0 bases, with 12 bases between them. The CDR3 DNA reads as TGTGCCAGCAGTCTTGGGAGCGGCTCCTACAATGAGCAGTTCTTC. Translation: CASSLGSGSYNEQFF.

The chain joins TRBV24-1 to TRBJ1-1; D may be TRBD1 (5 bases). CDR1 is KGHDR, CDR2 SFDVKD, per germline. The CDR3 totals 15 residues. Trimming removed 3 bases from V and 3 bases from J, with 13 bases in between. DNA for the CDR3: TGTGCCACCAGTGATCGACGAACAGGACACACTGAAGCTTTCTTT. Protein sequence: CATSDRRTGHTEAFF.

This chain uses TRBV7-9 with TRBJ1-4; TRBD1 agrees at 7 bases. V lost 5 bases to trimming and J lost 7 bases; unmatched junction nucleotides: 4. Germline V gives CDR1 SEHNR, CDR2 FQNEAQ (reference sequence). This CDR3 contains 13 residues. CDR3 sequence (DNA): TGTGCCAGCAGCACAGGGGTGGGTGAAAAACTGTTTTTT. It specifies CASSTGVGEKLFF.

The chain couples TRBV7-8 to TRBJ2-1, with 13 bases fitting TRBD2. The CDR3 extends over 15 amino acids. Germline CDR1 SGHVS, CDR2 FQNEAQ. Trimming took 5 bases from V and 16 from J; bases not matched to a gene: 14. This chain's CDR3 is CASSRTSGSGGGKFF. The CDR3 bases are TGTGCCAGCAGCCGGACTAGCGGGAGTGGGGGAGGAAAATTCTTC.

CDR3 DNA sequence: TGCGCCAGCAGCTCCCCACAGGGGGCGGGCACTGAAGCTTTCTTT. Its translation is CASSSPQGAGTEAFF. This chain uses TRBV5-1 with TRBJ1-1; TRBD1 matches 9 bases. Trimming at V came to 3 bases and at J to 4 bases, leaving 7 bases not matched to a gene. In germline, CDR1 is SGHRS, CDR2 YFSETQ. There are 15 residues in the CDR3. The complete variable domain, with remaining parts taken from reference TRBV5-1 and TRBJ1-1, reads KAGVTQTPRYLIKTRGQQVTLSCSPISGHRSVSWYQQTPGQGLQFLFEYFSETQRNKGNFPGRFSGRQFSNSRSEMNVSTLELGDSALYLCASSSPQGAGTEAFFGQGTRLTVV.

The V call is TRBV12-3 or TRBV12-4, the J call TRBJ1-2; D is undetermined. V lost 1 base, J lost 8 bases, and 8 bases lay in between. This CDR3 spans 12 amino acids. The chain's CDR3 is CASSLGYWGYTF. CDR3 DNA sequence: TGTGCCAGCAGTTTAGGTTACTGGGGCTACACCTTC.